This T cell receptor (beta chain) was obtained from a study of blood T cells in healthy people across ages. The overall study: About one barcoded TCR beta cDNA was captured per two T cells.

For the second PCR, which ran for about 6 to 11 cycles, a sample-barcoded 5' primer and a J-beta primer mix were used. One entry per CDR3 protein results from TCRdb running MiXCR on the 5' RACE reads. Here the sample spans about 720,000 distinct CDR3 sequences, roughly 20% being singletons. As concerns this clonotype: Its antigen is currently unknown.

Broader study findings: Diversity was estimated from one million T cells, and these estimates were considered underestimates. The unsorted PBMCs prevented any conclusive comparison of naive versus antigen-experienced cells.

Germline V gives CDR1 SGHRS, CDR2 YFSETQ. There are 14 residues in the CDR3. The V and J ends lost 9 bases and 5 bases respectively, with 17 bases between them. Per sample, extraction of total RNA gave at least 6 micrograms in every case. The sequenced sample consisted of blood. V is TRBV5-1 and J is TRBJ2-2, with a weak D call TRBD2 (5 bases). The sequence was obtained from a man aged 65-85 years in good health. The CDR3 nucleotides read TGCGCCAACAGACCCCTACCGGGGACCGGGGAGCTGTTTTTT. This encodes CANRPLPGTGELFF.